This TCR beta chain was recovered during a study of regulatory T cells in long-lasting Graves disease. Construction of TCR beta libraries relied on iRepertoire HTBI primers and on Arm-PCR targeting CDR3 regions. TCRdb independently ran MiXCR on the multiplex PCR reads; one entry per CDR3 protein. The sample carries around 500,000 distinct CDR3 sequences, around 21% recorded once. CDR1 and CDR2 (germline): SGHRS, YFSETQ. This CDR3 region has 15 residues. The ends were cut back, 0 bases at V and 4 bases at J, with 11 bases in the middle. Described time point: persistent/refractory GD, antithyroid drugs over 5 years with positive TRAb. Generation of the TCR library employed RNA extracted from PBMCs.

The TCR was taken from a female donor with Graves disease. This chain uses TRBV5-1 with TRBJ2-1, with a possible D match to TRBD1 (5 bases). Material: peripheral blood mononuclear cells (PBMCs), obtained when the disease was refractory, from a patient treated with antithyroid drugs. CDR3 nucleotide sequence: TGCGCCAGCAGCTTGGTAGGACAAAGGTACAATGAGCAGTTCTTC. Protein sequence: CASSLVGQRYNEQFF.